This entry lists 5 T cell receptor beta chains sequenced from one sample in a study of cytomegalovirus exposure and HLA in healthy donors. The PCR contained 60 Vbeta and 13 Jbeta primers. Profiled with immunoSEQ multiplex PCR; TCRdb holds only in-frame clones, not every one. The sample carries approximately 180,000 clones, over 75% recorded once. Sequencing was carried out using PBMCs. All receptors come from a man between 18 and 29 years old in good health and CMV-seronegative.

The rearrangement links TRBV4-3 to TRBJ1-2; no reliable D call. The V gene's germline CDR1 is LGHNA and CDR2 YSLEER. There are 17 residues in the CDR3. The V and J ends lost 0 bases and 5 bases respectively, with 19 bases between them. Written as DNA, the CDR3 is TGCGCCAGCAGCCAAGATCTTCGTTCCCAGGCGAGTTATGGCTACACCTTC. Protein sequence: CASSQDLRSQASYGYTF.

The chain is built from TRBV9 and TRBJ2-3, with 10 bases lining up with TRBD2. The CDR3 loop spans 15 amino acids. J gave up 0 bases and V 3 bases, and 1 base lay outside the gene matches. The germline V gene encodes CDR1 SGDLS and CDR2 YYNGEE. Here the CDR3 reads CASSGLAGSTDTQYF. CDR3 sequence (DNA): TGTGCCAGCAGCGGACTAGCGGGTAGCACAGATACGCAGTATTTT.

The V call is TRBV19, the J call TRBJ2-2; D is undetermined. Deletions cut 4 bases from V and 3 bases from J, with 15 bases between. CDR3 length: 16 residues. Germline assignment: CDR1 LNHDA and CDR2 SQIVND (reference sequence). In DNA form, the CDR3 reads TGTGCCAGTAGTAGGCGAGGCAGCCCCCACACCGGGGAGCTGTTTTTT. Protein sequence: CASSRRGSPHTGELFF.

Notes on this clone: This sample includes further DNA sequences coding for the same CDR3. The rearrangement uses TRBV27 and TRBJ2-1, with TRBD2 matching 13 bases. Germline values: CDR1 MNHEY, CDR2 SMNVEV (reference sequence). The V segment lost 2 bases and the J segment 5 bases; nucleotides outside the gene matches: 0. The CDR3 contains 15 residues. CDR3 protein: CASSLGTSGNNEQFF. As DNA, the CDR3 is TGTGCCAGCAGTTTAGGGACTAGCGGGAACAATGAGCAGTTCTTC.

J is TRBJ2-3 and V is TRBV7-9, with D perhaps matching TRBD2 (6 bases). With 5 bases removed from V and 0 bases from J, the gap between germline ends came to 12 bases. From germline, CDR1 is SEHNR and CDR2 FQNEAQ (reference sequence). The CDR3 totals 15 residues. The CDR3 DNA sequence: TGTGCCAGCAGCCTCCTAGGGACTAGCACAGATACGCAGTATTTT. Translated: CASSLLGTSTDTQYF.